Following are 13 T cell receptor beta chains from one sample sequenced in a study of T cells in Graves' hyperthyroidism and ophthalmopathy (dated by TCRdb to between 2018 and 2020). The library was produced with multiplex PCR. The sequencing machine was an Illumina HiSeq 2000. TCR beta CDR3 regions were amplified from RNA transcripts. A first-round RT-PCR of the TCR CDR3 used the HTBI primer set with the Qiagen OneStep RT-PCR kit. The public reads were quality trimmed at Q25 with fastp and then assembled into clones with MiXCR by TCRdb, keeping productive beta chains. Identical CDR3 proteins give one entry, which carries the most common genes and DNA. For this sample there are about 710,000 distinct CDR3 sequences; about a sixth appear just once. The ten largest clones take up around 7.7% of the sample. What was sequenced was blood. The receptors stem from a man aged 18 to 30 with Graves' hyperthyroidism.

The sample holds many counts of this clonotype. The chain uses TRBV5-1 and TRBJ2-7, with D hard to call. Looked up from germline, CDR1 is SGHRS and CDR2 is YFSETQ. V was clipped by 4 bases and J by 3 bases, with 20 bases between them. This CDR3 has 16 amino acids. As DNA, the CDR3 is TGCGCCAGCAGCCCTGGGTTGGTAGGGTCCATCTACGAGCAGTACTTC. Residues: CASSPGLVGSIYEQYF.

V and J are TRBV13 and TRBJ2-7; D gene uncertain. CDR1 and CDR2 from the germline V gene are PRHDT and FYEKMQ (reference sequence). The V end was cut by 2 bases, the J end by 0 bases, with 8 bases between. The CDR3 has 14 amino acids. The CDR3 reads CASSLRRTSYEQYF. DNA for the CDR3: TGTGCCAGCAGCTTAAGAAGAACCTCCTACGAGCAGTACTTC. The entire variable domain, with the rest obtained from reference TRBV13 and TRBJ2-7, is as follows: AAGVIQSPRHLIKEKRETATLKCYPIPRHDTVYWYQQGPGQDPQFLISFYEKMQSDKGSIPDRFSAQQFSDYHSELNMSSLELGDSALYFCASSLRRTSYEQYFGPGTRLTVT.

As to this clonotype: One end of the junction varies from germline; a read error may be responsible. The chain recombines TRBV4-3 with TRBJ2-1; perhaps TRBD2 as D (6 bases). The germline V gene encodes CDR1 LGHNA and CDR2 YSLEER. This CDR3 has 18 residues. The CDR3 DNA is TGCGCCAGCAGCCAGTTTTTCCCGACTAGTGACCAAGTGAATGAGCAGCTCTTC. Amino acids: CASSQFFPTSDQVNEQLF.

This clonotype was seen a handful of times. CDR3 protein: CSAVIQGSGELFF. The CDR3 DNA reads as TGCAGCGCCGTGATCCAGGGAAGCGGGGAGCTGTTTTTT. The rearrangement links TRBV29-1 to TRBJ2-2; D perhaps matches TRBD1 (5 bases). Germline V lookup: CDR1 SQVTM, CDR2 ANQGSEA. V lost 7 bases, J lost 7 bases, and 16 bases lay in between. The CDR3 spans 13 residues.

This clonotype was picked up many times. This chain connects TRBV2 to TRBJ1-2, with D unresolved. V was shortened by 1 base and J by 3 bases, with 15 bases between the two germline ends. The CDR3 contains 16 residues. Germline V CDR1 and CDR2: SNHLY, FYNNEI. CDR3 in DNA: TGTGCCAGCAGTGAAGTCGTGGAGGCAGAGGACTATGGCTACACCTTC. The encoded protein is CASSEVVEAEDYGYTF.

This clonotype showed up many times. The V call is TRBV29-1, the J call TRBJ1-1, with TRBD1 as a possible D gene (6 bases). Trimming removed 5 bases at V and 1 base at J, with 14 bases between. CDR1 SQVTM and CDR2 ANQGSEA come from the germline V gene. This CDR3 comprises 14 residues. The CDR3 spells CSVRNQTGNTEAFF. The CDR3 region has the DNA TGCAGCGTTCGGAACCAGACAGGGAACACTGAAGCTTTCTTT.

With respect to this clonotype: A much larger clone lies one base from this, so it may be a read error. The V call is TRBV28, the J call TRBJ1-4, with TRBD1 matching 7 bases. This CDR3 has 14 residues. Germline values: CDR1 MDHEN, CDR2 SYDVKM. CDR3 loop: CASSFEQGNEKPFF. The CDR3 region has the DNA TGTGCCAGCAGTTTCGAACAGGGGAATGAAAAACCGTTTTTT.

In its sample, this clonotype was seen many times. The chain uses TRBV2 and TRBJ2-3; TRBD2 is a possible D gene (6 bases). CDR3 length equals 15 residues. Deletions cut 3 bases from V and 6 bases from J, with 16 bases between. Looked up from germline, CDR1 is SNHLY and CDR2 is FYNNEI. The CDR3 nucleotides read TGTGCCAGCAGTGACTTTGCGGGACCTGGGGATACGCAGTATTTT. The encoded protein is CASSDFAGPGDTQYF.

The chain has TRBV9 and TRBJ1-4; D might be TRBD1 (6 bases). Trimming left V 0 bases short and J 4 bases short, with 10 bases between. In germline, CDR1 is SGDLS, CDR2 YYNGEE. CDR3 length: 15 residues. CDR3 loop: CASSVEGGDNEKLFF. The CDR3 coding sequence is TGTGCCAGCAGCGTAGAGGGGGGAGATAATGAAAAACTGTTTTTT.

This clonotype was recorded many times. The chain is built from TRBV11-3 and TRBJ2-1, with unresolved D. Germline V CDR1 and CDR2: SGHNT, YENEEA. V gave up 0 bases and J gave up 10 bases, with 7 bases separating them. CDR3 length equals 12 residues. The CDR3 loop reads CASSLDSREQFF. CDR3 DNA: TGTGCCAGCAGCTTAGATTCGCGAGAGCAGTTCTTC.

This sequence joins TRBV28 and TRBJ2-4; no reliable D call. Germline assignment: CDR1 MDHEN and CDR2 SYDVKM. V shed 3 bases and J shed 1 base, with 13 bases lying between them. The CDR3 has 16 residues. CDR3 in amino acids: CASSLFGYAAKNIQYF. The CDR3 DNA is TGTGCCAGCAGTTTGTTTGGCTACGCTGCCAAAAACATTCAGTACTTC.

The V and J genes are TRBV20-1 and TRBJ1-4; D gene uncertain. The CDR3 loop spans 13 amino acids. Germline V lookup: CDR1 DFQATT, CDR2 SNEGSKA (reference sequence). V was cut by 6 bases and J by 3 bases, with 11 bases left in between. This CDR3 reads CSAERAANEKLFF. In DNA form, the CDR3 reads TGCAGTGCAGAGAGGGCAGCTAATGAAAAACTGTTTTTT.

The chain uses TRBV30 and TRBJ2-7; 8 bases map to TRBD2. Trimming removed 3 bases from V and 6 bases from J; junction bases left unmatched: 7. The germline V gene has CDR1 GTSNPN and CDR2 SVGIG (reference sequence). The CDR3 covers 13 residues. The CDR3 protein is CAWSPGGFSEQYF. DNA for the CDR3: TGTGCCTGGAGCCCGGGAGGGTTTAGCGAGCAGTACTTC.